Listed below are T cell receptor beta chains from one sample, sequenced in a study of shared clonotypes between healthy human individuals. Assay: immunoSEQ multiplex PCR; the TCRdb copy retains only in-frame clones and omits some. The sample has about 330,000 clones, around nine tenths seen once. What was sequenced was memory CD8+ T cells sorted from blood. All receptors come from a young man in good health. The CDR3 runs from the conserved cysteine through the conserved F or W. The D gene is left open where the match is weak. Clone size appears in some rows only: once, few, many, or a class for an expanded clone.

j_call d_call cdr3_length clone_size v_call cdr3_aa cdr3_nt
TRBJ2-7 TRBD1 15 few TRBV5-4 CASSLPGQGLHEQYF TGTGCCAGCAGCCTTCCGGGACAGGGGTTACACGAGCAGTACTTC
TRBJ2-5 . 11 . TRBV5-1 CASSLEGTQYF TGCGCCAGCAGCTTGGAAGGGACCCAGTACTTC
TRBJ2-7 TRBD1 15 . TRBV4-1 CASSQGTGGSYEQYF TGCGCCAGCAGCCAAGGGACAGGGGGCTCGTACGAGCAGTACTTC
TRBJ2-3 TRBD2 15 . TRBV28 CATTKLAGGLDTQYF TGTGCCACTACGAAACTAGCGGGGGGGCTGGATACGCAGTATTTT
TRBJ1-6 . 14 . TRBV9 CASSPGGYNSPLHF TGTGCCAGCAGCCCCGGCGGTTATAATTCACCCCTCCACTTT
TRBJ1-2 . 10 . TRBV30 CAWSAEGYTF TGTGCCTGGAGTGCGGAGGGCTACACCTTC
TRBJ2-7 . 14 . TRBV4-1 CASSQDQGSYEQYF TGCGCCAGCAGCCAAGATCAGGGCTCCTACGAGCAGTACTTC
TRBJ2-1 TRBD1 15 few TRBV9 CASSPRDRGVVEQFF TGTGCCAGCAGCCCCCGGGACAGGGGGGTCGTTGAGCAGTTCTTC
TRBJ2-7 . 14 . TRBV5-4 CASSQGHLTYEQYF TGTGCCAGCAGCCAGGGACACTTAACCTACGAGCAGTACTTC
TRBJ1-2 TRBD1 17 . TRBV7-9 CASSLVGQGKANYGYTF TGTGCCAGCAGCTTAGTGGGACAGGGGAAAGCTAACTATGGCTACACCTTC
TRBJ2-5 . 15 . TRBV14 CASSQPGDGQETQYF TGTGCCAGCAGCCAACCTGGGGATGGCCAAGAGACCCAGTACTTC
TRBJ2-2 . 13 . TRBV28 CASTPTRVEELFF TGTGCCAGCACCCCCACGAGGGTGGAGGAGCTGTTTTTT
TRBJ2-2 TRBD1 16 few TRBV7-9 CASSSDRGTNTGELFF TGTGCCAGCAGCTCCGACAGGGGCACGAACACCGGGGAGCTGTTTTTT
TRBJ1-1 . 8 . TRBV2 CASSEAFF TGTGCCAGCAGTGAAGCTTTCTTT
TRBJ2-2 . 14 . TRBV4-1 CASSPGPNTGELFF TGCGCCAGCAGCCCGGGCCCGAACACCGGGGAGCTGTTTTTT
TRBJ2-2 . 14 . TRBV5-1 CASSLQDSTGELFF TGCGCCAGCAGCTTGCAGGACAGTACCGGGGAGCTGTTTTTT
TRBJ1-2 . 15 few TRBV7-9 CASSPPGSEGYGYTF TGTGCCAGCAGCCCCCCGGGATCCGAGGGGTATGGCTACACCTTC
TRBJ1-2 . 16 . TRBV18 CASSPPFGYFTEGYTF TGTGCCAGCTCACCACCTTTTGGATATTTTACGGAGGGCTACACCTTC
TRBJ1-3 . 15 . TRBV28 CASSSRGHSGNTIYF TGTGCCAGCAGTTCCAGGGGCCACTCTGGAAACACCATATATTTT
TRBJ2-7 . 13 once TRBV10-3 CAISEQLDYEQYF TGTGCCATCAGTGAACAGCTAGACTACGAGCAGTACTTC
TRBJ2-1 TRBD1 15 . TRBV7-9 CASSLRGQGDREQFF TGTGCCAGCAGCTTACGGGGACAGGGGGACAGGGAGCAGTTCTTC